This is a list of T cell receptor beta chains from one sample in a study of CXCR3-negative and CXCR3-positive naive CD8 T cells. TCRdb re-analyzed the 5' RACE reads; it lists each CDR3 protein once, without DNA. The repertoire shows more than 70,000 distinct CDR3 sequences; the top ten hold about 0.62%. The sequenced material came from naive CXCR3+ CD8+ T cells from blood. Source of these receptors: a human donor in good health. Some clones in this sample may be carry-over from other donors' samples. Both conserved end residues are part of each CDR3. The order of the fields is J gene, clone size, V gene, CDR3 protein. The size entry is marked missing in some rows and otherwise reads once, few, many or a size class.

j_call: TRBJ2-7; clone_size: .; v_call: TRBV20-1; cdr3_aa: CSARDSSSYEQYF
j_call: TRBJ2-7; clone_size: .; v_call: TRBV27; cdr3_aa: CASSLSQGEFYEQYF
j_call: TRBJ2-7; clone_size: .; v_call: TRBV20-1; cdr3_aa: CSAGSIGLEPHEQYF
j_call: TRBJ2-1; clone_size: .; v_call: TRBV14; cdr3_aa: CASSQVSGGASF
j_call: TRBJ1-1; clone_size: .; v_call: TRBV2; cdr3_aa: CASNREGTEAFF
j_call: TRBJ1-1; clone_size: .; v_call: TRBV4-3; cdr3_aa: CASSPVQGMNTEAFF
j_call: TRBJ2-4; clone_size: .; v_call: TRBV5-1; cdr3_aa: CASSSRPGQPGAKNIQYF
j_call: TRBJ2-7; clone_size: .; v_call: TRBV9; cdr3_aa: CASSAGEGTPAYEQYF
j_call: TRBJ1-1; clone_size: .; v_call: TRBV29-1; cdr3_aa: CSVEVVDNGSAFF
j_call: TRBJ1-2; clone_size: .; v_call: TRBV12-3/TRBV12-4; cdr3_aa: CASSLVSPAEDYGYTF
j_call: TRBJ2-3; clone_size: .; v_call: TRBV6-2/TRBV6-3; cdr3_aa: CASSYSRVGGQDTDTQYF
j_call: TRBJ2-1; clone_size: .; v_call: TRBV28; cdr3_aa: CASSLDRPRYNEQFF
j_call: TRBJ1-6; clone_size: .; v_call: TRBV6-5; cdr3_aa: CASTEDGRSYNSPLHF
j_call: TRBJ2-7; clone_size: medium-sized; v_call: TRBV7-9; cdr3_aa: CASSSGAGSYEQYF
j_call: TRBJ1-5; clone_size: .; v_call: TRBV6-2/TRBV6-3; cdr3_aa: CASSYRRPHSNQPQHF
j_call: TRBJ2-1; clone_size: .; v_call: TRBV20-1; cdr3_aa: CSASTGDYNYRSNEQFF
j_call: TRBJ2-1; clone_size: .; v_call: TRBV4-3; cdr3_aa: CASSQDPASGPYNEQFF